The 26 T cell receptor beta chains below all came from one sample that was sequenced in a study of patients and donors after allogeneic stem cell transplantation. TCRdb re-called the RT-PCR reads through MiXCR, storing one row per CDR3 protein. Found here are approximately 410,000 distinct CDR3 sequences, under 20% of them singletons; the top ten hold less than 8.5%. Sample: blood, either unsorted or a sorted T cell fraction (not recorded which). Every receptor here comes from a human donor who was either an allogeneic HSCT recipient or a stem cell or donor lymphocyte infusion donor (not recorded which). It is not recorded whose cells these are; they may come from a transplant donor.

This clonotype was observed many times. This sequence joins TRBV12-3 or TRBV12-4 and TRBJ2-7; D may be TRBD2 (6 bases). Trimming took 6 bases from V and 7 from J, leaving 13 bases between them. The CDR3 has 12 amino acids. The CDR3 loop is CASSSLGGEQYF. In DNA, the CDR3 is TGTGCCAGCAGCTCATTGGGGGGAGAGCAGTACTTC.

This clonotype has only a few counts. The rearrangement uses TRBV20-1 and TRBJ2-7; TRBD1 agrees at 7 bases. Germline V CDR1 and CDR2: DFQATT, SNEGSKA (reference sequence). CDR3 length: 13 amino acids. The V segment lost 5 bases and the J segment 5 bases; nucleotides outside the gene matches: 9. The CDR3 DNA reads as TGCAGTGCTCCACAGGGGTCGGGCCACGAGCAGTACTTC. Its protein is CSAPQGSGHEQYF.

This clonotype was recorded at least ten times. The chain recombines TRBV5-1 with TRBJ1-1; D is unresolved. This CDR3 comprises 9 residues. Trimming cost V 6 bases and J 3 bases, with 0 bases left between them. The germline V gene encodes CDR1 SGHRS and CDR2 YFSETQ. Written as DNA, the CDR3 is TGCGCCAGCAACACTGAAGCTTTCTTT. This gives the protein CASNTEAFF.

This clonotype has ten or more counts. The rearrangement joins TRBV12-3 or TRBV12-4 to TRBJ2-2; D not certain. The CDR3 totals 14 residues. V lost 0 bases and J lost 3, with 5 bases in between. CDR3 protein: CASSLATDTGELFF. The CDR3 DNA follows: TGTGCCAGCAGTTTAGCTACTGACACCGGGGAGCTGTTTTTT.

The chain carries TRBV20-1 and TRBJ2-7, with 8 positions matching TRBD1. This CDR3 has 15 residues. J lost 6 bases, V lost 4 bases, and 14 bases had no gene match. Germline CDR1 and CDR2: DFQATT and SNEGSKA (reference sequence). CDR3 coding DNA: TGCAGTGCTACAGGGGGACAGGCCGTCGGGCTCGAGCAGTACTTC. This translates into CSATGGQAVGLEQYF.

This clonotype turned up a few times. This chain joins TRBV5-1 and TRBJ1-1; D is perhaps TRBD1 (6 bases). Germline V lookup: CDR1 SGHRS, CDR2 YFSETQ. V dropped 5 bases and J dropped 4 bases, with 21 bases sitting between them. This CDR3 region has 16 residues. In nucleotides, the CDR3 is TGCGCCAGCAGTTCCAACAACGGGGGCGGAAGCACTGAAGCTTTCTTT. Translation gives CASSSNNGGGSTEAFF.

This clonotype was observed a few times. CDR3 amino acids: CASSERPGNEQYF. CDR3 sequence (DNA): TGTGCCAGCAGTGAAAGACCCGGCAACGAGCAGTACTTC. The chain joins TRBV25-1 to TRBJ2-7; no clear D. The CDR3 is made up of 13 amino acids. CDR1 and CDR2 (germline): MGHDK, SYGVNS. V was shortened by 2 bases and J by 5 bases, with 10 bases between the two germline ends.

This clonotype turned up a few times. The chain joins TRBV18 to TRBJ2-4; 7 bases fit TRBD2. The germline V gene encodes CDR1 KGHSH and CDR2 LQKENI. V lost 6 bases to trimming and J lost 6 bases; unmatched junction nucleotides: 11. The CDR3 runs to 15 residues. The CDR3 sequence is CASSLGAGERNIQYF. CDR3 in DNA: TGTGCCAGCTCCCTAGGGGCGGGAGAGAGAAACATTCAGTACTTC.

This clonotype was seen repeatedly, ten times or more. J is TRBJ1-5 and V is TRBV2; D remains ambiguous. Deletions cut 4 bases from V and 4 bases from J, with 8 bases between. The germline V gene encodes CDR1 SNHLY and CDR2 FYNNEI. The CDR3 extends over 13 amino acids. The CDR3 nucleotides are TGTGCCAGCAGTGGGCGGGGAAATCAGCCCCAGCATTTT. Encoded protein: CASSGRGNQPQHF.

The rearrangement uses TRBV5-7 and TRBJ1-1; 12 bases fit TRBD1. TRBV5-7 is labeled an ORF, and its function is uncertain. There are 17 residues in the CDR3. The V gene end was trimmed by 1 base and the J gene end by 5 bases; junction bases not matched to a gene: 9. The CDR3 region has the DNA TGTGCCAGCAGCTTGACGGGACAGGGGGCCAAGCAAACTGAAGCTTTCTTT. Protein: CASSLTGQGAKQTEAFF.

This chain links TRBV20-1 with TRBJ2-3; 8 bases agree with TRBD2. Germline lookup yields CDR1 DFQATT and CDR2 SNEGSKA (reference sequence). The J segment lost 4 bases and the V segment lost 5 bases, leaving 14 bases of the junction unmatched. This CDR3 comprises 16 residues. CDR3 DNA sequence: TGCAGTGCTGCCGTGGTAGCGGGACTTAGAGCAGATACGCAGTATTTT. Amino acids: CSAAVVAGLRADTQYF.

This clonotype was observed a handful of times. This chain joins TRBV20-1 and TRBJ2-3, with TRBD2 matching over 13 bases. The ends lost 6 bases at V and 5 bases at J; junction bases unmatched: 11. Germline CDR1 reads DFQATT; CDR2 reads SNEGSKA (reference sequence). This CDR3 is built from 16 residues. CDR3 region: CSATSPTSGRGDTQYF. CDR3 nucleotide sequence: TGCAGTGCCACATCTCCCACTAGCGGGAGGGGAGATACGCAGTATTTT.

There are many counts of this clonotype. The chain couples TRBV6-1 to TRBJ1-1, with D perhaps matching TRBD1 (6 bases). Germline CDR1 is MNHNS and CDR2 is SASEGT. CDR3 size: 13 residues. V lost 3 bases and J lost 1, with 6 bases in between. The CDR3 nucleotides are TGTGCCAGCAGTGACAGGGGGAACACTGAAGCTTTCTTT. Its protein product is CASSDRGNTEAFF.

This clonotype has ten or more counts. The J gene is TRBJ1-3, the V gene TRBV27, with 10 positions matching TRBD1. The CDR3 totals 17 residues. V shed 8 bases, J shed 0 bases, and the junction held 10 bases outside the gene matches. Germline V gene sequence: CDR1 MNHEY, CDR2 SMNVEV (reference sequence). The CDR3 sequence: CASSRDRGPISGNTIYF. CDR3 sequence (DNA): TGTGCCAGCTCGCGTGACAGGGGGCCTATCTCTGGAAACACCATATATTTT.

The chain is built from TRBV28 and TRBJ2-7; 9 bases are a match to TRBD2. The CDR3 loop spans 11 amino acids. CDR1 and CDR2 (germline): MDHEN, SYDVKM. The CDR3 sequence: CGTREGNEQYF. CDR3 nucleotide sequence: TGTGGAACGCGGGAGGGTAACGAGCAGTACTTC.

This clonotype was picked up a small number of times. This chain joins TRBV20-1 and TRBJ2-4; D gene unclear. CDR1 and CDR2 from the germline V gene are DFQATT and SNEGSKA (reference sequence). The length of the CDR3 is 15 residues. V was pared by 3 bases and J by 0 bases, with 12 bases between. CDR3 DNA: TGCAGTGCTAGGCTTGTCGAACTAGCCAAAAACATTCAGTACTTC. It codes for CSARLVELAKNIQYF.

The gene calls are TRBV24-1 and TRBJ1-5; D is perhaps TRBD1 (5 bases). V shed 4 bases and J shed 2 bases, with 11 bases lying between them. Germline V CDR1 and CDR2: KGHDR, SFDVKD. The CDR3 is 15 amino acids. The CDR3 DNA follows: TGTGCCACCAGTGACGCGACAGTTGGCAATCAGCCCCAGCATTTT. It yields the protein CATSDATVGNQPQHF.

This clonotype occurred a few times. The rearrangement joins TRBV5-6 to TRBJ1-2; TRBD1 agrees at 7 bases. The length of the CDR3 is 16 residues. The trim removed 1 base at V and 7 bases at J, leaving 13 bases unmatched. From germline, CDR1 is SGHDT and CDR2 YYEEEE. This CDR3 reads CASSLWDRIHRAGYTF. The CDR3, as DNA: TGTGCCAGCAGCTTGTGGGACAGAATCCACCGCGCTGGCTACACCTTC. Combining the CDR3 with reference TRBV5-6 and TRBJ1-2 gives the whole variable domain DAGVTQSPTHLIKTRGQQVTLRCSPKSGHDTVSWYQQALGQGPQFIFQYYEEEERQRGNFPDRFSGHQFPNYSSELNVNALLLGDSALYLCASSLWDRIHRAGYTFGSGTRLTVV.

CDR3 in amino acids: CASSLTGGVGELFF. CDR3 nucleotides: TGTGCCAGCAGCTTAACAGGGGGCGTGGGGGAGCTGTTTTTT. V usage is TRBV11-2 and J usage is TRBJ2-2; 9 bases agree with TRBD1. Germline lookup yields CDR1 SGHAT and CDR2 FQNNGV. With 2 bases clipped from V and 8 bases from J, the junction kept 3 bases outside the gene matches. The CDR3 has 14 amino acids.

This clonotype came up a few times. This chain joins TRBV12-3 or TRBV12-4 and TRBJ2-2; 12 bases line up with TRBD2. There are 17 residues in the CDR3. Unmatched junction bases numbered 8, after V lost 6 bases and J lost 3 bases. The CDR3 here is CASSPTSGGSYTGELFF. The CDR3 DNA reads TGTGCCAGCAGCCCTACTAGCGGGGGGTCATACACCGGGGAGCTGTTTTTT.

This clonotype was seen a handful of times. The rearrangement uses TRBV6-2 or TRBV6-3 and TRBJ2-7, with D unclear. This CDR3 has 11 amino acids. The germline CDR1 and CDR2 sequences are MNHEY and SVGEGT. Trimming removed 5 bases at V and 6 bases at J, with 8 bases between. The CDR3 spells CASSRRLEQYF. The CDR3 DNA is TGTGCCAGCAGTCGGCGTCTCGAGCAGTACTTC.

This chain connects TRBV18 to TRBJ2-7; D gene ambiguous. Germline-derived CDR1 and CDR2 are KGHSH and LQKENI. Deletions cut 5 bases from V and 1 base from J, with 12 bases between. This CDR3 has 14 amino acids. The chain's CDR3 is CASSGQSPSYEQYF. CDR3 DNA: TGTGCCAGCTCAGGGCAGTCGCCTTCCTACGAGCAGTACTTC.

This clonotype has only a few counts. The chain has TRBV6-1 and TRBJ1-1; TRBD1 matches 7 bases. V lost 0 bases, J lost 9 bases, and 4 bases stayed unmatched. CDR3 length: 13 amino acids. Germline values: CDR1 MNHNS, CDR2 SASEGT. CDR3 amino acids: CASSEARGRQAFF. The DNA for the CDR3 is TGTGCCAGCAGTGAAGCGAGGGGGCGGCAAGCTTTCTTT.

This clonotype was found a few times. CDR3 residues: CASSLGGFSPEAFF. The CDR3 DNA follows: TGTGCCAGCAGCTTAGGAGGGTTTTCTCCTGAAGCTTTCTTT. The rearrangement links TRBV7-2 to TRBJ1-1; D not certain. Trimming removed 1 base at V and 6 bases at J, with 12 bases between. Per germline, CDR1 SGHTA and CDR2 FQGNSA. The CDR3 covers 14 residues.

This clonotype was counted only a few times. The chain joins TRBV5-1 to TRBJ1-1; maybe TRBD1 (5 bases). The CDR3 extends over 14 amino acids. Germline CDR1 is SGHRS and CDR2 is YFSETQ. Trimming took off 5 bases at V and 4 bases at J, with 15 bases between the two ends. CDR3 residues: CASSEGSMSTEAFF. As DNA, the CDR3 is TGCGCCAGCAGTGAGGGGAGTATGAGCACTGAAGCTTTCTTT. The full variable domain, in which reference TRBV5-1 and TRBJ1-1 provide the parts outside the CDR3, is KAGVTQTPRYLIKTRGQQVTLSCSPISGHRSVSWYQQTPGQGLQFLFEYFSETQRNKGNFPGRFSGRQFSNSRSEMNVSTLELGDSALYLCASSEGSMSTEAFFGQGTRLTVV.

This sequence joins TRBV9 and TRBJ2-3, with TRBD1 matching over 8 bases. The CDR3 has 16 amino acids. V trimming: 4 bases; J trimming: 0 bases; junction bases outside the gene matches: 7. CDR1 and CDR2 (germline): SGDLS, YYNGEE. CDR3 DNA: TGTGCCAGCAGCCTCCGGACAGGGACTAGCACAGATACGCAGTATTTT. The encoded protein is CASSLRTGTSTDTQYF.